Below, 22 T cell receptor beta chains from the same sample are listed, as sequenced in a study of naive and memory T cell subsets. Blood and skin TCR RNA was reverse transcribed with alpha and beta constant primers. A single record per CDR3 protein comes from TCRdb applying MiXCR to the 5' RACE reads. In the table there are over 25,000 distinct CDR3 sequences, approximately 20% of which are singletons. Whole blood, around 2.5 ml, came from adult healthy volunteers. Receptor source: a female donor in good health.

The sample holds many counts of this clonotype. The genes are TRBV29-1 and TRBJ2-5; 7 bases map to TRBD2. Trimming cost V 3 bases and J 5 bases; bases outside gene matches: 9. This CDR3 spans 14 amino acids. Per germline, CDR1 SQVTM and CDR2 ANQGSEA. CDR3 nucleotide sequence: TGCAGCGTTGACCGGGCGGGAGCTGGTGAGACCCAGTACTTC. Its protein product is CSVDRAGAGETQYF.

In its sample, this clonotype was seen a few times. V gene TRBV10-1 combines with J gene TRBJ1-2; D remains unclear. Per germline, CDR1 WNHNN and CDR2 SYGVQD (reference sequence). Trimming cost V 10 bases and J 5 bases, with 8 bases left between them. This CDR3 comprises 10 residues. CDR3 in amino acids: CANPGYGYTF. The CDR3 DNA is TGCGCCAACCCGGGGTATGGCTACACCTTC.

This clonotype ranks as medium-sized (0.01 to 0.1%). The V and J genes are TRBV19 and TRBJ1-1; tentative D call: TRBD1 (5 bases). The CDR3 totals 13 residues. Trimming removed 5 bases from V and 5 bases from J, with 12 bases in between. Germline CDR1 LNHDA, CDR2 SQIVND (reference sequence). CDR3 DNA sequence: TGTGCCAGTAGTTTACCAGGGTGGACTGAAGCTTTCTTT. It yields the protein CASSLPGWTEAFF.

In this sample, this clonotype turned up a few times. The chain couples TRBV6-5 to TRBJ1-6; D unclear. Trimming shortened V by 4 bases and J by 13 bases, and 5 bases separated the two germline ends. This CDR3 is built from 10 residues. CDR1 and CDR2 from the germline V gene are MNHEY and SVGAGI. The CDR3 nucleotides are TGTGCCAGCAGTTTCCCCCCCCTCCACTTT. Translated, it gives CASSFPPLHF.

At least ten counts were recorded for this clonotype. The chain couples TRBV12-3 or TRBV12-4 to TRBJ1-5; the D gene is possibly TRBD1 (6 bases). This CDR3 has 13 residues. V shed 5 bases and J shed 6 bases, with 11 bases lying between them. CDR3 bases: TGTGCCAGCAGTCAACAGGGAACTCAGCCCCAGCATTTT. This sequence encodes CASSQQGTQPQHF.

This clonotype is classed as medium-sized. The genes are TRBV11-2 and TRBJ1-1, with D unclear. V lost 4 bases to trimming and J lost 5 bases, with 11 bases between them. This CDR3 has 13 residues. Germline assignment: CDR1 SGHAT and CDR2 FQNNGV. The CDR3 loop reads CASSSGFKTEAFF. The CDR3 DNA reads TGTGCCAGCAGCTCCGGCTTCAAGACTGAAGCTTTCTTT.

Ten or more counts support this clonotype. V is TRBV24-1 and J is TRBJ2-1; D is unclear. Germline V lookup: CDR1 KGHDR, CDR2 SFDVKD. The CDR3 sequence is 12 residues long. The V and J ends lost 3 bases and 7 bases respectively, with 6 bases between them. CDR3 in DNA: TGTGCCACCAGTGATGGCCGTAATGAGCAGTTCTTC. As protein: CATSDGRNEQFF.

This clonotype has at least ten counts. The gene calls are TRBV7-9 and TRBJ2-1, with 8 bases matching TRBD2. The CDR3 totals 14 residues. Germline CDR1 SEHNR, CDR2 FQNEAQ (reference sequence). V was pared by 0 bases and J by 8 bases, with 3 bases of the junction left unmatched. CDR3 protein: CASSLAGLAHEQFF. For the CDR3, the DNA is TGTGCCAGCAGCTTAGCAGGACTAGCCCATGAGCAGTTCTTC. Variable domain in full (rest from reference TRBV7-9 and TRBJ2-1): DTGVSQNPRHKITKRGQNVTFRCDPISEHNRLYWYRQTLGQGPEFLTYFQNEAQLEKSRLLSDRFSAERPKGSFSTLEIQRTEQGDSAMYLCASSLAGLAHEQFFGPGTRLTVL.

By sample share, this clonotype is medium-sized. J is TRBJ1-1 and V is TRBV7-4, with TRBD1 identical over 8 bases. This CDR3 is built from 13 residues. Looked up from germline, CDR1 is SGHVT and CDR2 is SQSDAQ. Germline trimming cut 7 bases from V and 7 bases from J; bases unmatched to any gene: 8. CDR3 sequence (DNA): TGTGCCAGCAACAGGACAGGGTGCTATGAAGCTTTCTTT. Its protein product is CASNRTGCYEAFF. Full variable domain (missing parts from reference TRBV7-4 and TRBJ1-1): GAGVSQSPRYKVAKRGRDVALRCDSISGHVTLYWYRQTLGQGSEVLTYSQSDAQRDKSGRPSGRFSAERPERSVSTLKIQRTEQGDSAVYLCASNRTGCYEAFFGQGTRLTVV.

In its sample, this clonotype was seen many times. In DNA form, the CDR3 reads TGCAGCGTTGGATACTCGATCTACGAGCAGTACTTC. Translated: CSVGYSIYEQYF. The chain links TRBV29-1 to TRBJ2-7; unclear D gene. Trimming left V 4 bases short and J 3 bases short, with 10 bases between. The CDR3 sequence is 12 residues long. CDR1 and CDR2 from the germline V gene are SQVTM and ANQGSEA.

This chain links TRBV6-5 with TRBJ2-3; no clear D. The germline V gene has CDR1 MNHEY and CDR2 SVGAGI. V lost 5 bases and J lost 9, with 15 bases in between. The CDR3 length is 13 residues. The CDR3 nucleotides are TGTGCCAGCAGTAAGCCGGTCTCTTTGACGCAGTATTTT. It is translated as CASSKPVSLTQYF.

This clonotype was detected many times. V usage is TRBV3-1 and J usage is TRBJ2-5; D might be TRBD1 (10 bases). The germline V and J ends were trimmed by 3 bases and 5 bases, with 31 bases remaining between them. CDR1 and CDR2 from the germline V gene are LGHDT and YNNKEL (reference sequence). CDR3 length: 20 amino acids. The CDR3 DNA follows: TGTGCCAGCAGCCAGCCGGGACAGGGGTTACTAGCGGGTAGCACGGAGACCCAGTACTTC. It translates to CASSQPGQGLLAGSTETQYF.

This clonotype was seen ten or more times. The chain employs TRBV12-3 or TRBV12-4 and TRBJ2-7; D could derive from TRBD1 or TRBD2 (5 bases each). V dropped 5 bases and J dropped 6 bases, with 14 bases sitting between them. The CDR3 has 13 residues. The CDR3 DNA is TGTGCCAGCAGTCCCCTCTTTGGGGGCGAGCAGTACTTC. The encoded protein is CASSPLFGGEQYF.

This clonotype was found a few times. The gene calls are TRBV7-8 and TRBJ2-1; TRBD2 is a possible D gene (5 bases). V lost 2 bases to trimming and J lost 5 bases, with 16 bases between them. Germline lookup yields CDR1 SGHVS and CDR2 FQNEAQ. This CDR3 is built from 16 residues. The chain's CDR3 is CASSLPGGLQNNEQFF. The DNA for the CDR3 is TGTGCCAGCAGCTTACCGGGCGGACTTCAAAACAATGAGCAGTTCTTC.

The chain links TRBV20-1 to TRBJ2-3, with D possibly being TRBD1 (5 bases). From germline, CDR1 is DFQATT and CDR2 SNEGSKA (reference sequence). V lost 0 bases to trimming and J lost 5 bases, with 15 bases between them. CDR3 size: 15 residues. The CDR3: CSARDPFQGRDTQYF. The CDR3 DNA reads TGCAGTGCTAGAGATCCTTTCCAGGGCAGAGATACGCAGTATTTT.

By proportion, this clonotype is medium-sized. The chain has TRBV11-2 and TRBJ2-1; 8 bases are shared with TRBD2. This CDR3 spans 16 amino acids. J gave up 6 bases and V 0 bases, and 7 bases lay outside the gene matches. CDR1 is SGHAT, CDR2 FQNNGV, per germline. CDR3 amino acids: CASSLDLSGGTNEQFF. CDR3 sequence (DNA): TGTGCCAGCAGCTTAGATCTAAGCGGGGGAACCAATGAGCAGTTCTTC.

The V and J genes are TRBV6-5 and TRBJ1-3; no firm D call. Germline V CDR1 and CDR2: MNHEY, SVGAGI. The CDR3 is 15 amino acids. Trimming took 5 bases from V and 0 from J, leaving 11 bases between them. Here the CDR3 reads CASSPRHSSGNTIYF. CDR3 nucleotides: TGTGCCAGCAGTCCTCGACACAGCTCTGGAAACACCATATATTTT.

This clonotype was found many times. The chain is built from TRBV29-1 and TRBJ2-7; D is ambiguous. Between the trimmed V and J ends, which lost 4 bases and 2 bases, there was a span of 12 bases. The germline gives CDR1 SQVTM, CDR2 ANQGSEA. The CDR3 runs 13 residues. CDR3 bases: TGCAGCGTTGCTACAGCGAAGACCTACGAGCAGTACTTC. The encoded protein is CSVATAKTYEQYF.

This clonotype was seen a handful of times. V is TRBV29-1 and J is TRBJ2-1; 7 positions agree with TRBD1. The CDR3 totals 13 residues. The V and J ends lost 3 bases and 7 bases, in that order; junction bases with no gene match: 6. In germline, CDR1 is SQVTM, CDR2 ANQGSEA. The CDR3 here is CSVDGEGANEQFF. The CDR3 DNA follows: TGCAGCGTTGATGGAGAGGGGGCGAATGAGCAGTTCTTC.

This clonotype was found many times. J is TRBJ2-3 and V is TRBV6-5; no clear D. The CDR3 is 16 residues long. Trimming shortened V by 6 bases and J by 1 base, and 17 bases separated the two germline ends. Germline V gene data show CDR1 as MNHEY and CDR2 as SVGAGI. Written as DNA, the CDR3 is TGTGCCAGCAGCTCCGTGCCCGCCCGAGGCACAGATACGCAGTATTTT. Encoded protein: CASSSVPARGTDTQYF.

By share of the sample, this clonotype is medium-sized. The V call is TRBV21-1, the J call TRBJ1-6; the table's D call, TRBD1, has no DNA check behind it. TRBV21-1 counts as a pseudogene. This CDR3 contains 12 residues. CDR3 in amino acids: CASRGDRSPLHF. DNA of the CDR3: TGTGCCAGCAGAGGGGACCGTTCACCCCTCCACTTT.

This clonotype was observed a handful of times. This rearrangement joins TRBV20-1 to TRBJ2-1, with TRBD2 matching 7 bases. The ends lost 2 bases at V and 6 bases at J; junction bases unmatched: 7. The length of the CDR3 is 14 residues. Germline CDR1 is DFQATT and CDR2 is SNEGSKA (reference sequence). The CDR3 coding sequence is TGCAGTGCTAGATGGGACTATTTCCCCAATGAGCAGTTCTTC. Translated: CSARWDYFPNEQFF.